These T cell receptor beta chains were read from a single sample in a study of cytomegalovirus exposure and HLA in healthy donors. TCRdb keeps only in-frame clones here, not all; method: immunoSEQ multiplex PCR. In the table there are some 200,000 clones, 70% to 85% of which are singletons. Sequences were obtained from PBMCs. Source of these receptors: a woman aged 35 to 49 in good health and CMV-seronegative. CDR3s leave out the opening cysteine and the closing phenylalanine or tryptophan.

V gene	J gene	CDR3 protein
TRBV6-1	TRBJ1-1	ASSPRQGRNTEAF
TRBV6-1	TRBJ2-5	ASSPKETQY
TRBV6-6	TRBJ1-2	ASSLTSGTGGNGYT
TRBV5-1	TRBJ2-3	ASSRSGPDTQY
TRBV5-1	TRBJ2-3	ASSFRLGRTDTQY
TRBV18	TRBJ2-6	ASSPQGSGANVLT
TRBV2	TRBJ2-3	ASKQITGTGLADTQY
TRBV9	TRBJ1-6	ASSVAGEGPSPLH
TRBV19	TRBJ1-1	ASRTGQGALEAF
TRBV9	TRBJ1-1	ASTTSLSNTEAF
TRBV11-3	TRBJ2-2	ASKGHSNTGELF
TRBV6-1	TRBJ1-1	ASSDSKKWGGVAEAF
TRBV29-1	TRBJ2-7	SVEMTGRSQHEQY
TRBV29-1	TRBJ2-1	SVPTSVGEQF
TRBV5-6	TRBJ1-4	ASSKARVSEKLF
TRBV27	-	ASSPHRDTYEQY
TRBV2	TRBJ2-5	ASSDTGQGRETQY
TRBV19	TRBJ1-1	ASSMFIGGQAF
TRBV28	TRBJ1-3	AHGESGNTIY
TRBV6-5	TRBJ2-7	ASRKERTGDYEQY
TRBV27	TRBJ2-7	ASSLSPGYEQY
TRBV30	TRBJ1-6	AWRGGTGMGSPLH
TRBV6-1	TRBJ2-7	ASSEMGDFVYEQY
TRBV5-1	TRBJ2-3	ASSPDRVAQY
TRBV10-2	TRBJ1-2	ASSPSSPLTGGHGYT
TRBV6-5	TRBJ2-1	ASSLSGGPSNEQF
TRBV28	TRBJ2-7	ASSFGSLGEQY
TRBV4-1	TRBJ2-7	ASSHGPSSGDEQY
TRBV7-9	TRBJ2-1	ASRVGGGAHEQF
TRBV9	TRBJ1-1	ASSPGTAEAF
TRBV21-1	TRBJ2-6	ASSVTGTQSPGANVLT
TRBV19	TRBJ1-3	ASRSGGAGNTIY
TRBV7-9	TRBJ2-3	ASSSVRQAVSDTQY
TRBV2	TRBJ1-1	ASKSPQGMNTEAF
TRBV5-1	TRBJ1-1	ASSLYAGANPEAF
TRBV7-9	TRBJ1-5	ASSLEGGGNQPQH
TRBV6-5	TRBJ2-7	ASSPGQGDYEQY
TRBV7-8	TRBJ1-5	ASSAGIRNFNQPQH